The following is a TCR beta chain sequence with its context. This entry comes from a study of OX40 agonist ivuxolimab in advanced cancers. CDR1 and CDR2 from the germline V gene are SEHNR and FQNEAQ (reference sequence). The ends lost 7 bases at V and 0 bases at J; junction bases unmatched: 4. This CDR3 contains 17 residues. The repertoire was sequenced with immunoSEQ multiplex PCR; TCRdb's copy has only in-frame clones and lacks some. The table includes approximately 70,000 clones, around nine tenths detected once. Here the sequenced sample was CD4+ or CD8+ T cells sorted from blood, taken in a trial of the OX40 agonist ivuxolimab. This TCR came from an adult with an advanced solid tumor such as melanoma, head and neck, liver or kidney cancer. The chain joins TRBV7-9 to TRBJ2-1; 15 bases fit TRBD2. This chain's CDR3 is CASKGLAGGSSYNEQFF. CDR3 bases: TGTGCCAGCAAGGGACTAGCGGGGGGAAGCTCCTACAATGAGCAGTTCTTC.